These T cell receptor beta chains were read from a single sample in a study of blood T cell repertoires in COVID-19. TCRdb's copy holds only in-frame clones and misses some; the assay was immunoSEQ multiplex PCR. The repertoire consists of hundreds of thousands of clones, with about nine tenths occurring once and the leading ten covering about 8.9%. Sequencing input: PBMCs or T cells enriched from blood (not recorded which). These TCRs come from a woman aged 18-29 years who had recovered from COVID-19. CDR3s leave out the opening cysteine and the closing phenylalanine or tryptophan.

TRBJ2-3	TRBV5-1	15	ASSLVLAGGPEDTQY
TRBJ1-4	TRBV7-2	12	ASSSDSFNEKLF
TRBJ1-5	TRBV28	10	AVGSGGQPQH
TRBJ1-4	TRBV7-9	12	ASSLAGPSVKLF
TRBJ2-1	TRBV11-3	12	ASSSRSGLDEQF
TRBJ2-2	TRBV7-2	13	ANLRRDRGEGELF
TRBJ1-2	TRBV18	12	ASSPLGNEGGYT
TRBJ1-6	TRBV11-2	12	ASSLRDYNSPLH
TRBJ2-1	TRBV30	11	AGEVQGLGEQF
TRBJ2-6	TRBV7-3	14	ASSLIPGVGANVLT
TRBJ2-3	TRBV7-6	16	ASSLQPGGRGSTDTQY
TRBJ2-5	TRBV19	12	ASSTQIRRETQY
TRBJ2-3	TRBV7-3	12	ASSLIGYTDTQY
TRBJ2-1	TRBV4-3	14	ASSQDRNPPPDEQF
TRBJ1-3	TRBV30	11	AWSGGFGNTIY
TRBJ2-7	TRBV19	12	ASSIQTGNYEQY
TRBJ1-3	TRBV18	13	ASSPGQQVGNTIY
TRBJ1-2	TRBV6-5	12	ASRLPGQYYGYT
TRBJ1-2	TRBV30	10	AWEGGNYGYT
TRBJ1-1	TRBV4-2	14	ASSQDVTGWNTEAF
TRBJ1-1	TRBV19	15	ASTRDRASTMNTEAF
TRBJ1-4	TRBV11-2	12	ASSRTDPNEKLF
TRBJ2-1	TRBV10-3	16	AISGTSGSHSSYNEQF
TRBJ1-1	TRBV5-1	13	ASSLLLTGGTEAF
TRBJ2-2	TRBV7-2	14	ASSSRGTGEAGELF
TRBJ1-5	TRBV6-5	10	ASGQGAQPQH
TRBJ2-1	TRBV27	12	ASSTRQGANEQF
TRBJ1-3	TRBV10-3	12	AISVLTEQYTIY
TRBJ1-4	TRBV7-2	16	VSSLVRGTHTPDEKLF
TRBJ1-1	TRBV7-6	13	ASSNGRGQGQEAF
TRBJ2-1	TRBV7-6	17	ASQLDSSLGRTSRNEQF
TRBJ1-1	TRBV24-1	12	ATSDPDRHTEAF
TRBJ1-2	TRBV15	13	ATSRDYSGDYGYT
TRBJ1-1	TRBV30	18	AWSVGRGLGTGAMNTEAF
TRBJ1-6	TRBV7-3	14	ASSLYGVPGSSPLH
TRBJ2-1	TRBV11-3	13	ASSLVAGSYNEQF
TRBJ2-7	TRBV15	8	ATEWYEQY
TRBJ1-2	TRBV5-5	13	ASSRRTGNFYGYT
TRBJ2-5	TRBV3-1/TRBV3-2	13	ASSPRTGPQETQY
TRBJ2-1	TRBV18	13	ASTPSGGAPNEQF
TRBJ1-2	TRBV6-5	11	ASRAQGTYGYT
TRBJ1-6	TRBV27	13	ASSLGGFRNSPLH